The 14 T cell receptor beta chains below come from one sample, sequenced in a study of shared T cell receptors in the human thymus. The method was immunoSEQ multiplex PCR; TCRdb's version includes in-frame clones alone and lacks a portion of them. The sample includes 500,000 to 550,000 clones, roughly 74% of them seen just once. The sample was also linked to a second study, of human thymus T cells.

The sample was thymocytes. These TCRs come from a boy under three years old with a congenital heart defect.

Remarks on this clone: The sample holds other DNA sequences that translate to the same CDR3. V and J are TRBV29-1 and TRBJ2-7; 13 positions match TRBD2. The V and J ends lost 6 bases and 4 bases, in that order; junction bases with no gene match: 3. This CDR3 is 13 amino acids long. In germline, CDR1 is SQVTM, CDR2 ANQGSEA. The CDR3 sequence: CSVWTSGRYEQYF. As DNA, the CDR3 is TGCAGCGTATGGACTAGCGGGAGATACGAGCAGTACTTC.

The CDR3 region is CASSPGGRPDTQYF. The CDR3 DNA sequence: TGTGCCAGCAGCCCGGGGGGGCGCCCAGATACGCAGTATTTT. The chain employs TRBV7-8 and TRBJ2-3; the match to TRBD2 covers 8 bases. Germline CDR1 is SGHVS and CDR2 is FQNEAQ. The CDR3 has 14 residues. With 5 bases clipped from V and 4 bases from J, the junction kept 5 bases outside the gene matches. Complete variable domain (other parts from reference TRBV7-8 and TRBJ2-3): GAGVSQSPRYKVAKRGQDVALRCDPISGHVSLFWYQQALGQGPEFLTYFQNEAQLDKSGLPSDRFFAERPEGSVSTLKIQRTQQEDSAVYLCASSPGGRPDTQYFGPGTRLTVL.

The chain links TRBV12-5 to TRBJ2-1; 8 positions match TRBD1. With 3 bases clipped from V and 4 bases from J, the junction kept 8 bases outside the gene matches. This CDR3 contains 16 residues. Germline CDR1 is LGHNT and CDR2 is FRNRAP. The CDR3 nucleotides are TGTGCTAGTGGTTTCGCGGACAGGGACGAATACAATGAGCAGTTCTTC. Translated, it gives CASGFADRDEYNEQFF.

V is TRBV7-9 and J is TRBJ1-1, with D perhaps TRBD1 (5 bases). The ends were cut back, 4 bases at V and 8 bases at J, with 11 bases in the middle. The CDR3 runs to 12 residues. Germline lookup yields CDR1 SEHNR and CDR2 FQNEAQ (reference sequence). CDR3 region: CASSSGESEAFF. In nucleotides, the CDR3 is TGTGCCAGCAGCTCGGGGGAGAGCGAAGCTTTCTTT.

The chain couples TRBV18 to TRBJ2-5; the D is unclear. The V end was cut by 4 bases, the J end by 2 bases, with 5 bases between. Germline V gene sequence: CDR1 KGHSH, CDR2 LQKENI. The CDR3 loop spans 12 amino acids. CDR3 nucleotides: TGTGCCAGCTCACGGCATCAAGAGACCCAGTACTTC. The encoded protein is CASSRHQETQYF.

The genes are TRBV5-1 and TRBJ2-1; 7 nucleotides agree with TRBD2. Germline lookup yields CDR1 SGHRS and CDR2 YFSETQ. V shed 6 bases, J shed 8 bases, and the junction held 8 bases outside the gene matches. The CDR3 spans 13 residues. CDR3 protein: CASTSREGHEQFF. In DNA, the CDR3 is TGCGCCAGCACCTCGAGGGAGGGGCATGAGCAGTTCTTC.

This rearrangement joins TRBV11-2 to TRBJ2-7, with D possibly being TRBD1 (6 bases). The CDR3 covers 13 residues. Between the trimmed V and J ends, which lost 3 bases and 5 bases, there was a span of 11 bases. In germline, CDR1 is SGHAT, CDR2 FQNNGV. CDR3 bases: TGTGCCAGCAGCTTCAGGGGTTCCAACGAGCAGTACTTC. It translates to CASSFRGSNEQYF.

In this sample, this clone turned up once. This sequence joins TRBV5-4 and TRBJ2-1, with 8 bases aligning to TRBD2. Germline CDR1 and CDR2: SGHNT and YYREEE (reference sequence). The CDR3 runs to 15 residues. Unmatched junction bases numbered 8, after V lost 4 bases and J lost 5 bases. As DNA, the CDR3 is TGTGCCAGCAGCCTGACTAGCGCGACTCACAATGAGCAGTTCTTC. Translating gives CASSLTSATHNEQFF.

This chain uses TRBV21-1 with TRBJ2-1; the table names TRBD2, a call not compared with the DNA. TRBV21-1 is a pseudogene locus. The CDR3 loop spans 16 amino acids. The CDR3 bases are TGTGCCAGCAGCAAAGAGAACGGGAAACTCTACAATGAGCAGTTCTTC. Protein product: CASSKENGKLYNEQFF.

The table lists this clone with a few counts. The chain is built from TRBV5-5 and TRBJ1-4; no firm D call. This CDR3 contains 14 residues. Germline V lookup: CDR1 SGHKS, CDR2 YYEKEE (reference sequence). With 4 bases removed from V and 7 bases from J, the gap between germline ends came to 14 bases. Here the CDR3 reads CASSPESGLEKLFF. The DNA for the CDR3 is TGTGCCAGCAGCCCCGAGTCAGGTCTTGAAAAACTGTTTTTT.

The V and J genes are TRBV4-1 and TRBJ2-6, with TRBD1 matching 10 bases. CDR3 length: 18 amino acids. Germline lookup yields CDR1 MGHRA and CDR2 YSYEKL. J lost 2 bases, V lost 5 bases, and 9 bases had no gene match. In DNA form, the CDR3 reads TGCGCCAGCAGCTCTCCGAGACAGGGGGCGGCTGGGGCCAACGTCCTGACTTTC. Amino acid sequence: CASSSPRQGAAGANVLTF.

For the CDR3, the DNA is TGTGCCAGCAGGGGGACTAGAGCGGACATTCAGTACTTC. It translates to CASRGTRADIQYF. The chain has TRBV6-5 and TRBJ2-4, with 8 bases fitting TRBD2. Germline V gene sequence: CDR1 MNHEY, CDR2 SVGAGI. The CDR3 extends over 13 amino acids. J lost 8 bases, V lost 6 bases, and 6 bases had no gene match.

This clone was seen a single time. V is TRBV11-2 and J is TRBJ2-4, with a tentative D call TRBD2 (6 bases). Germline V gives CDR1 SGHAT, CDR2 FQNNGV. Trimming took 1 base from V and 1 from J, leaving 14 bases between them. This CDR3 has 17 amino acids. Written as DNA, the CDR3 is TGTGCCAGCAGCTTAGTCGACGGGAGCGGGGCCAAAAACATTCAGTACTTC. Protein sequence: CASSLVDGSGAKNIQYF.

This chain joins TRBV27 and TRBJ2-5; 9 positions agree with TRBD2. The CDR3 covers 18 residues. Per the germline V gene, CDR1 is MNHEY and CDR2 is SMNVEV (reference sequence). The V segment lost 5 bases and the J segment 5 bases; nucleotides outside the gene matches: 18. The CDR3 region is CASSPRFLAGRGGETQYF. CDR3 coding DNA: TGTGCCAGCAGTCCCCGTTTCCTAGCGGGGAGGGGGGGTGAGACCCAGTACTTC.